This entry lists 28 T cell receptor beta chains sequenced from one sample in a study of cytomegalovirus exposure and HLA in healthy donors. Some clones are missing from TCRdb's copy, which holds only in-frame ones; the method was immunoSEQ multiplex PCR. The sample has about 82,000 clones; 85% to 95% are singletons. Material for sequencing was PBMCs. Receptors were obtained from a man between 18 and 29 years old in good health and CMV-seronegative.

This clone has just one count. The rearrangement links TRBV2 to TRBJ1-5, with unresolved D. Germline V gene lookup returns CDR1 SNHLY and CDR2 FYNNEI. V lost 4 bases to trimming and J lost 3 bases, with 10 bases between them. The CDR3 runs 14 residues. CDR3 DNA: TGTGCCAGCAGTGTAATACAAGACAATCAGCCCCAGCATTTT. Amino acids: CASSVIQDNQPQHF.

The genes are TRBV11-3 and TRBJ2-7, with D uncertain. The length of the CDR3 is 14 residues. Trimming removed 5 bases from V and 2 bases from J, with 13 bases in between. Germline V gives CDR1 SGHNT, CDR2 YENEEA. CDR3 amino acids: CASSKGASAYEQYF. The CDR3 nucleotides read TGTGCCAGCAGCAAAGGAGCCAGCGCCTACGAGCAGTACTTC.

The chain is built from TRBV20-1 and TRBJ1-1; no reliable D call. V dropped 0 bases and J dropped 10 bases, with 9 bases sitting between them. Germline V gives CDR1 DFQATT, CDR2 SNEGSKA (reference sequence). This CDR3 comprises 11 residues. CDR3 bases: TGCAGTGCTAGAGACGGGTTTGTAGCTTTCTTT. Translating it yields CSARDGFVAFF.

The chain recombines TRBV7-8 with TRBJ1-6, with TRBD1 as a possible D gene (5 bases). The CDR3 extends over 14 amino acids. Deletions cut 1 base from V and 8 bases from J, with 9 bases between. Germline V gene lookup returns CDR1 SGHVS and CDR2 FQNEAQ. CDR3 sequence reads: CASSLGWGDSPLHF. CDR3 DNA sequence: TGTGCCAGCAGCTTAGGCTGGGGGGATTCACCCCTCCACTTT. Full variable domain (missing parts from reference TRBV7-8 and TRBJ1-6): GAGVSQSPRYKVAKRGQDVALRCDPISGHVSLFWYQQALGQGPEFLTYFQNEAQLDKSGLPSDRFFAERPEGSVSTLKIQRTQQEDSAVYLCASSLGWGDSPLHFGNGTRLTVT.

V and J are TRBV9 and TRBJ1-2, with D tentatively TRBD1 (5 bases). V lost 0 bases to trimming and J lost 2 bases, with 11 bases between them. This CDR3 spans 15 amino acids. CDR1 is SGDLS and CDR2 is YYNGEE in the germline V gene. The CDR3 spells CASSVALTENYGYTF. CDR3 nucleotides: TGTGCCAGCAGCGTAGCCCTGACAGAAAACTATGGCTACACCTTC.

The table lists this clone with a count of one. CDR3: CASSRQGSQSREQYF. Here the CDR3 DNA reads TGTGCCAGCAGCCGACAGGGATCCCAATCGCGCGAGCAGTACTTC. The J gene is TRBJ2-7, the V gene TRBV7-9; 7 bases line up with TRBD1. The CDR3 covers 15 residues. The V gene end was trimmed by 5 bases and the J gene end by 6 bases; junction bases not matched to a gene: 13. In germline, CDR1 is SEHNR, CDR2 FQNEAQ (reference sequence). The complete variable domain, with remaining parts taken from reference TRBV7-9 and TRBJ2-7, reads DTGVSQNPRHKITKRGQNVTFRCDPISEHNRLYWYRQTLGQGPEFLTYFQNEAQLEKSRLLSDRFSAERPKGSFSTLEIQRTEQGDSAMYLCASSRQGSQSREQYFGPGTRLTVT.

The gene calls are TRBV5-4 and TRBJ1-2; TRBD1 matches at 8 bases. Trimming at V came to 1 base and at J to 6 bases, leaving 11 bases not matched to a gene. Per the germline V gene, CDR1 is SGHNT and CDR2 is YYREEE (reference sequence). There are 16 residues in the CDR3. CDR3 residues: CASSLREAQGEDGYTF. The CDR3 nucleotides are TGTGCCAGCAGCTTGAGAGAGGCACAGGGGGAAGATGGCTACACCTTC.

This clone has a single count. The rearrangement links TRBV30 to TRBJ2-2; maybe TRBD2 (7 bases). The CDR3 contains 14 residues. The V gene's germline CDR1 is GTSNPN and CDR2 SVGIG (reference sequence). Between the trimmed V and J ends, which lost 1 base and 9 bases, there was a span of 15 bases. CDR3 region: CAWSALGGARELFF. DNA for the CDR3: TGTGCCTGGAGTGCACTGGGGGGGGCCCGGGAGCTGTTTTTT.

This rearrangement joins TRBV4-3 to TRBJ1-2; D gene unclear. Germline CDR1 LGHNA, CDR2 YSLEER. The CDR3 consists of 14 residues. Trimming cost V 3 bases and J 7 bases, with 15 bases left between them. In DNA, the CDR3 is TGCGCCAGCAGCCACCTGCGACGGGAACCTGGCTACACCTTC. This codes for CASSHLRREPGYTF.

The chain uses TRBV19 and TRBJ1-5, with a tentative D call TRBD1 (5 bases). Germline loops: CDR1 LNHDA, CDR2 SQIVND (reference sequence). This CDR3 comprises 14 residues. V was pared by 0 bases and J by 4 bases, with 7 bases between. The CDR3 here is CASSIDRVNQPQHF. The CDR3 DNA reads as TGTGCCAGTAGTATAGACAGGGTAAATCAGCCCCAGCATTTT.

The DNA of the CDR3 is TGTGCCAGCAGCTCGGGACTAGCGGGGATCTACGAGCAGTACTTC. This translates into CASSSGLAGIYEQYF. The genes are TRBV5-6 and TRBJ2-7; 13 nucleotides line up with TRBD2. The CDR3 sequence is 15 residues long. J was trimmed by 3 bases and V by 3 bases; bases with no gene match: 3. Looked up from germline, CDR1 is SGHDT and CDR2 is YYEEEE.

The J gene is TRBJ1-1, the V gene TRBV4-3, with TRBD1 as a possible D gene (5 bases). Germline V gives CDR1 LGHNA, CDR2 YSLEER. The CDR3 contains 14 residues. V shed 4 bases and J shed 8 bases, with 17 bases lying between them. Here the CDR3 DNA reads TGCGCCAGCAGCCCTTTAATAGAGACAGTGGAAGCTTTCTTT. Its protein is CASSPLIETVEAFF.

The chain is built from TRBV6-6 and TRBJ2-7; a weak D match, TRBD1 (8 bases). V was pared by 5 bases and J by 3 bases, with 17 bases between. CDR3 length: 15 amino acids. Per germline, CDR1 MNHNY and CDR2 SVGAGI (reference sequence). CDR3 DNA sequence: TGTGCCAGCAGTCCCGGGGGGACAGGACTCTACGAGCAGTACTTC. Its protein product is CASSPGGTGLYEQYF.

V is TRBV19 and J is TRBJ2-3; TRBD1 might be the D (7 bases). Trimming removed 3 bases from V and 5 bases from J, with 15 bases in between. The CDR3 extends over 15 amino acids. Germline assignment: CDR1 LNHDA and CDR2 SQIVND (reference sequence). The CDR3 here is CASSIQGGIGDTQYF. The CDR3 DNA reads TGTGCCAGTAGTATTCAGGGGGGCATTGGAGATACGCAGTATTTT.

On this clone itself: Distinct nucleotide sequences in the sample also encode this CDR3. The chain uses TRBV9 and TRBJ2-3; D gene unclear. There are 12 residues in the CDR3. Germline loops: CDR1 SGDLS, CDR2 YYNGEE. Trimming took off 4 bases at V and 3 bases at J, with 6 bases between the two ends. This CDR3 is CASSSTTDTQYF. For the CDR3, the DNA is TGTGCCAGCAGCTCGACAACAGATACGCAGTATTTT. The full variable domain, with the rest looked up from reference TRBV9 and TRBJ2-3, is DSGVTQTPKHLITATGQRVTLRCSPRSGDLSVYWYQQSLDQGLQFLIQYYNGEERAKGNILERFSAQQFPDLHSELNLSSLELGDSALYFCASSSTTDTQYFGPGTRLTVL.

The gene calls are TRBV19 and TRBJ2-2; D gene ambiguous. Germline loops: CDR1 LNHDA, CDR2 SQIVND (reference sequence). Trimming left V 5 bases short and J 2 bases short, with 9 bases between. CDR3 size: 14 residues. The CDR3 DNA reads TGTGCCAGTAGTTATTCTAGAAACACCGGGGAGCTGTTTTTT. Its translation is CASSYSRNTGELFF.

The rearrangement uses TRBV19 and TRBJ2-1, with TRBD1 identical over 8 bases. Germline-derived CDR1 and CDR2 are LNHDA and SQIVND (reference sequence). The trim removed 3 bases at V and 2 bases at J, leaving 6 bases unmatched. The CDR3 totals 16 residues. Written as DNA, the CDR3 is TGTGCCAGTAGTATCAGGGCAGGGGGCGCCTACAATGAGCAGTTCTTC. Amino acid sequence: CASSIRAGGAYNEQFF.

The chain couples TRBV5-1 to TRBJ1-3; no reliable D call. CDR3 size: 16 residues. Trimming left V 3 bases short and J 0 bases short, with 13 bases between. The germline V gene has CDR1 SGHRS and CDR2 YFSETQ. The CDR3, as DNA: TGCGCCAGCAGCTCCCCTGCCGGGAGCTCTGGAAACACCATATATTTT. Translating it yields CASSSPAGSSGNTIYF.

The genes are TRBV5-1 and TRBJ2-3; D might be TRBD2 (5 bases). The CDR3 is 15 residues long. Germline V gives CDR1 SGHRS, CDR2 YFSETQ. The germline V and J ends were trimmed by 3 bases and 6 bases, with 17 bases remaining between them. Here the CDR3 DNA reads TGCGCCAGCAGCTCGACTATAGACTTCGGGGATACGCAGTATTTT. Its translation: CASSSTIDFGDTQYF.

The CDR3 nucleotides read TGTGCCAGCAGCTTGGAACAGGGCGTTGGCTATGGCTACACCTTC. This sequence encodes CASSLEQGVGYGYTF. The chain recombines TRBV5-4 with TRBJ1-2, with D possibly being TRBD1 (6 bases). V lost 0 bases to trimming and J lost 4 bases, with 13 bases between them. Germline CDR1 reads SGHNT; CDR2 reads YYREEE (reference sequence). The CDR3 spans 15 residues.

The chain joins TRBV9 to TRBJ1-1; D gene unclear. The CDR3 contains 11 residues. V dropped 2 bases and J dropped 6 bases, with 5 bases sitting between them. In germline, CDR1 is SGDLS, CDR2 YYNGEE. The CDR3: CASSVSPEAFF. In DNA form, the CDR3 reads TGTGCCAGCAGCGTTTCTCCTGAAGCTTTCTTT.

The chain uses TRBV2 and TRBJ1-1, with D uncertain. The germline gives CDR1 SNHLY, CDR2 FYNNEI. This CDR3 has 14 residues. V was cut by 7 bases and J by 5 bases, with 17 bases left in between. This CDR3 reads CASNQYEGSTEAFF. The CDR3 DNA sequence: TGTGCCAGCAACCAGTATGAGGGTTCTACTGAAGCTTTCTTT.

This chain joins TRBV5-6 and TRBJ1-1, with D possibly being TRBD1 (5 bases). The CDR3 spans 14 residues. Per the germline V gene, CDR1 is SGHDT and CDR2 is YYEEEE. Trimming removed 2 bases from V and 5 bases from J, with 13 bases in between. In DNA form, the CDR3 reads TGTGCCAGCAGCTTAGGCAGGAGGGGTACTGAAGCTTTCTTT. Its protein product is CASSLGRRGTEAFF.

V usage is TRBV4-1 and J usage is TRBJ2-2; no definite D call. Trimming cost V 1 base and J 7 bases, with 19 bases left between them. Germline V gene sequence: CDR1 MGHRA, CDR2 YSYEKL. The CDR3 covers 17 residues. The CDR3 protein is CASSQVRVLVGSGELFF. For the CDR3, the DNA is TGCGCCAGCAGCCAAGTCCGGGTCCTAGTTGGTAGCGGGGAGCTGTTTTTT.

The gene calls are TRBV7-9 and TRBJ2-7; D is unresolved. The V gene's germline CDR1 is SEHNR and CDR2 FQNEAQ (reference sequence). The CDR3 runs to 12 residues. V was clipped by 1 base and J by 12 bases, with 13 bases between them. CDR3 nucleotide sequence: TGTGCCAGCAGCTTAGGGTCCCGAGGATCGTACTTC. The encoded protein is CASSLGSRGSYF.

This chain connects TRBV5-1 to TRBJ1-2; 8 nucleotides line up with TRBD1. The CDR3 spans 14 residues. CDR1 and CDR2 from the germline V gene are SGHRS and YFSETQ. V gave up 3 bases and J gave up 0 bases; unmatched junction bases: 1. In DNA form, the CDR3 reads TGCGCCAGCAGCTCGACAGGGGCTAACTATGGCTACACCTTC. Its translation is CASSSTGANYGYTF. Drawing the rest from reference TRBV5-1 and TRBJ1-2, the complete variable domain is KAGVTQTPRYLIKTRGQQVTLSCSPISGHRSVSWYQQTPGQGLQFLFEYFSETQRNKGNFPGRFSGRQFSNSRSEMNVSTLELGDSALYLCASSSTGANYGYTFGSGTRLTVV.

V usage is TRBV10-3 and J usage is TRBJ1-2; possibly TRBD1 for D (6 bases). CDR1 and CDR2 (germline): ENHRY, SYGVKD. Deletions cut 0 bases from V and 5 bases from J, with 13 bases between. The CDR3 spans 15 residues. CDR3 in DNA: TGTGCCATCAGTGAGTCGACGGGGGGCGGTTATGGCTACACCTTC. This gives the protein CAISESTGGGYGYTF.

This chain connects TRBV15 to TRBJ2-5; no clear D. Trimming took 0 bases from V and 3 from J, leaving 8 bases between them. There are 14 residues in the CDR3. The germline V gene encodes CDR1 LNHNV and CDR2 YYDKDF (reference sequence). The CDR3 protein is CATSRDQGEETQYF. Written as DNA, the CDR3 is TGTGCCACCAGCAGAGATCAAGGAGAAGAGACCCAGTACTTC.